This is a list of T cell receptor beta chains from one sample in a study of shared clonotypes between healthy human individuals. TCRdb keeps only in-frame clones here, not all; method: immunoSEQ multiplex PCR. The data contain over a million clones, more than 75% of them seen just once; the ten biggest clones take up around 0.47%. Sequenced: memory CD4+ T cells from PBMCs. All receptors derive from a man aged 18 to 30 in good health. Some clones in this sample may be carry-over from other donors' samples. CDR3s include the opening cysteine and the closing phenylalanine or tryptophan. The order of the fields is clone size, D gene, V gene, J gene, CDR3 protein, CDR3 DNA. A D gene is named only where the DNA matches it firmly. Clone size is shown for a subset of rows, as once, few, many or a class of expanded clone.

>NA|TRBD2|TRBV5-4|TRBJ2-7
CASSFGGGTSGRLVGQYF
TGTGCCAGCAGCTTTGGCGGCGGGACTAGCGGGAGACTCGTTGGGCAGTACTTC
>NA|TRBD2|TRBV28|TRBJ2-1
CASSFSPASGYNEQFF
TGTGCCAGCAGTTTCTCCCCGGCTAGCGGATACAATGAGCAGTTCTTC
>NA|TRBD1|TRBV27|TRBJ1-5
CASRPTGAVGQPQHF
TGTGCCAGCAGACCGACAGGGGCTGTGGGTCAGCCCCAGCATTTT
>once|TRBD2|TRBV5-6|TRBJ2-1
CASSFSGSVNEQFF
TGTGCCAGCAGCTTCAGCGGGAGTGTGAATGAGCAGTTCTTC
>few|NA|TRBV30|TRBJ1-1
CAWSVRGIGAFF
TGTGCCTGGAGTGTAAGGGGGATTGGGGCTTTCTTT
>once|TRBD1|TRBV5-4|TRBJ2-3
CASSPMRTGGTDTQYF
TGTGCCAGCAGCCCGATGCGGACAGGGGGCACAGATACGCAGTATTTT
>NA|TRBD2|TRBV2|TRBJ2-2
CASKGPLAENTGELFF
TGTGCCAGCAAAGGGCCGCTAGCGGAAAACACCGGGGAGCTGTTTTTT
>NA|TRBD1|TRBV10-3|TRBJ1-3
CAISEFGQGASNTIYF
TGTGCCATCAGTGAGTTTGGACAGGGAGCTTCGAACACCATATATTTT
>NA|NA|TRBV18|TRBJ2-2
CASSRDLTTGELFF
TGTGCCAGCTCACGGGACTTAACTACCGGGGAGCTGTTTTTT
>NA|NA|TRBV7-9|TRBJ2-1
CASHQGSSYNEQFF
TGTGCCAGCCACCAAGGGAGCTCCTACAATGAGCAGTTCTTC
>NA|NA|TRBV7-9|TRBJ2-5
CASRDQETQYF
TGTGCCAGCCGGGACCAAGAGACCCAGTACTTC
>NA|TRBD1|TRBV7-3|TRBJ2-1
CASSNRDSLYNEQFF
TGTGCCAGCAGCAACCGGGACAGCCTATACAATGAGCAGTTCTTC
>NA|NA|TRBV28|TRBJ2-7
CAVGPARYEQYF
TGTGCTGTGGGGCCAGCCCGCTACGAGCAGTACTTC
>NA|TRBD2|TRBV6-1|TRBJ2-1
CASSGTSGRTYNEQFF
TGTGCCAGCAGTGGGACTAGCGGACGAACCTACAATGAGCAGTTCTTC
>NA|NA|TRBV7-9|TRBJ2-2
CASSRRAPNTGELFF
TGTGCCAGCAGCCGGAGGGCCCCGAACACCGGGGAGCTGTTTTTT
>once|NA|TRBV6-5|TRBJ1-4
CASTLDPSGEKLFF
TGTGCCAGCACGCTGGACCCCTCGGGGGAAAAACTGTTTTTT
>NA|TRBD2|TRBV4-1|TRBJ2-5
CASSPSQAGGAETQYF
TGCGCCAGCAGCCCTTCGCAGGCGGGAGGGGCAGAGACCCAGTACTTC
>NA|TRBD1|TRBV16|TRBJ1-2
CASSQWGQGVSGYTF
TGTGCCAGCAGCCAATGGGGCCAGGGGGTGAGTGGCTACACCTTC
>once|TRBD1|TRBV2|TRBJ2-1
CASSEQGAEDEQFF
TGTGCCAGCAGTGAACAGGGGGCGGAAGATGAGCAGTTCTTC
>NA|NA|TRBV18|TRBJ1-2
CASSISDGGYTF
TGTGCCAGCTCCATATCGGACGGTGGCTACACCTTC
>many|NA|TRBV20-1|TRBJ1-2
CSASLGALYTF
TGCAGTGCTAGTCTGGGGGCCCTCTACACCTTC
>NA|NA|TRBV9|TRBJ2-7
CASSVSAATYEQYF
TGTGCCAGCAGCGTATCTGCAGCTACCTACGAGCAGTACTTC
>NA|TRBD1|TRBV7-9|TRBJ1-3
CASSLTGGGNTIYF
TGTGCCAGCAGCCTGACAGGGGGTGGAAACACCATATATTTT
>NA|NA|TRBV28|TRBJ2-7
CASSSQAMGEQYF
TGTGCCAGCAGTTCCCAGGCTATGGGCGAGCAGTACTTC
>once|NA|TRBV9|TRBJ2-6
CASSGGQSSGANVLTF
TGTGCCAGCAGCGGTGGACAGAGCTCTGGGGCCAACGTCCTGACTTTC
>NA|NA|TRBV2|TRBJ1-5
CASSGIEQISQPQHF
TGTGCCAGCAGTGGTATTGAACAGATCTCTCAGCCCCAGCATTTT
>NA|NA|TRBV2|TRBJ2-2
CASSPGRSTGELFF
TGTGCCAGCAGTCCGGGACGGTCCACCGGGGAGCTGTTTTTT
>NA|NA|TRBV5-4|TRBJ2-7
CASSAGTLSSYEQYF
TGTGCCAGCAGCGCCGGGACTCTTAGCTCCTACGAGCAGTACTTC
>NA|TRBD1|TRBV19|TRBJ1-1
CASQKIGTVSLNTEAFF
TGTGCCAGTCAAAAGATTGGGACAGTTTCACTGAACACTGAAGCTTTCTTT
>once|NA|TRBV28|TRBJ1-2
CASRSPGRGHLMGYTF
TGTGCCAGCAGGTCCCCGGGAAGGGGCCATCTGATGGGCTACACCTTC
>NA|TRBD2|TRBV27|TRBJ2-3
CACKRGASTDTQYF
TGTGCCTGCAAGCGGGGGGCTAGCACAGATACGCAGTATTTT
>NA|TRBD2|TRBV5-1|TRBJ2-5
CASSFGGRETQYF
TGCGCCAGCAGCTTTGGCGGGAGAGAGACCCAGTACTTC
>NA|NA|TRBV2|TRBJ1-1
CASNFFMNTEAFF
TGTGCCAGCAACTTCTTTATGAACACTGAAGCTTTCTTT
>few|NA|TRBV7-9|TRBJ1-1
CASSLLENTEAFF
TGTGCCAGCAGCTTACTGGAGAACACTGAAGCTTTCTTT
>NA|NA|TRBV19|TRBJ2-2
CASSMWGGSGTGELFF
TGTGCCAGTAGTATGTGGGGGGGCTCTGGCACCGGGGAGCTGTTTTTT
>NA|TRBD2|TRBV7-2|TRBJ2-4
CASSREGGAKNIQYF
TGTGCCAGCAGTCGGGAGGGCGGAGCCAAAAACATTCAGTACTTC
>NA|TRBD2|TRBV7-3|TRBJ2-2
CASRPPGTTITGELFF
TGTGCCAGCAGGCCTCCAGGGACTACTATCACCGGGGAGCTGTTTTTT
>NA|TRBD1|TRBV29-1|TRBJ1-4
CSVSTGTGKDEKLFF
TGCAGCGTTTCCACCGGGACAGGGAAAGATGAAAAACTGTTTTTT
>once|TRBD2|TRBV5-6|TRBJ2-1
CASSGSGRAFSEQFF
TGTGCCAGCAGCGGAAGCGGGAGGGCCTTCTCTGAGCAGTTCTTC
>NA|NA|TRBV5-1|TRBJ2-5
CASSLNSGVGETQYF
TGCGCCAGCAGCTTGAACTCAGGGGTAGGAGAGACCCAGTACTTC
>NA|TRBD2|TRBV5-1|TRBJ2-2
CASSLAGGRTGELFF
TGCGCCAGCAGCTTAGCGGGAGGAAGAACCGGGGAGCTGTTTTTT
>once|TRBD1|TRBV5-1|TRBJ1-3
CASSLGQGGNTIYF
TGCGCCAGCAGCCTCGGACAGGGTGGAAACACCATATATTTT
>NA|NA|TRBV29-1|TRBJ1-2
CSARDQTNYGYTF
TGCAGCGCCCGGGACCAAACGAACTATGGCTACACCTTC
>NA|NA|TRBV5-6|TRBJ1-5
CASRDRRGNQPQHF
TGTGCCAGCAGGGATCGAAGGGGCAATCAGCCCCAGCATTTT
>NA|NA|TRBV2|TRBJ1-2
CASSESKGYGYTF
TGTGCCAGCAGTGAAAGCAAGGGCTATGGCTACACCTTC
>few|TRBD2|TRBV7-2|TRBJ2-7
CASSPRGLAGDSGSYEQYF
TGTGCCAGCAGCCCAAGGGGACTAGCGGGAGACAGTGGGAGCTACGAGCAGTACTTC
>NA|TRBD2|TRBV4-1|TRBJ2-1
CASGTWKGLATPPQFF
TGCGCCAGCGGCACTTGGAAAGGACTAGCGACACCCCCGCAGTTCTTC
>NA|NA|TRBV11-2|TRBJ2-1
CASSLSSFIPEQFF
TGTGCCAGCAGCTTGTCTAGCTTCATCCCTGAGCAGTTCTTC
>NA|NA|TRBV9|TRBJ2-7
CASSVEVQPYEQYF
TGTGCCAGCAGCGTAGAGGTGCAACCCTACGAGCAGTACTTC
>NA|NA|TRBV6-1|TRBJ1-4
CASSESPGTLGRKLFF
TGTGCCAGCAGTGAGAGCCCCGGGACCCTGGGGAGAAAACTGTTTTTT
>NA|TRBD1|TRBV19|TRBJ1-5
CASSAPGTANQPQHF
TGTGCCAGTAGTGCCCCCGGGACAGCCAATCAGCCCCAGCATTTT